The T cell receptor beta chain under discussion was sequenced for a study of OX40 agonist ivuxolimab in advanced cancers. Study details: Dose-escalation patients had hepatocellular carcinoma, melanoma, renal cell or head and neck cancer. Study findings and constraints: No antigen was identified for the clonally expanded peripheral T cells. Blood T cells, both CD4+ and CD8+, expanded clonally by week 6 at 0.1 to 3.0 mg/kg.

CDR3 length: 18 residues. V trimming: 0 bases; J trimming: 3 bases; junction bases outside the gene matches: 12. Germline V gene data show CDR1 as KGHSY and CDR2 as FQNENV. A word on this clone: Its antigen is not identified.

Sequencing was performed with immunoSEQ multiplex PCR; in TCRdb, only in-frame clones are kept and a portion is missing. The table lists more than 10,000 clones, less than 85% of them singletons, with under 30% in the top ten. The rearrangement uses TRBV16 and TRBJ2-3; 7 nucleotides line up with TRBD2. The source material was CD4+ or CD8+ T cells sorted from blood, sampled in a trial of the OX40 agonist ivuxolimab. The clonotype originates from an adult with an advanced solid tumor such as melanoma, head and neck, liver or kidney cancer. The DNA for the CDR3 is TGTGCCAGCAGCCAATCGGGTGTTCGGGAGGCGAAGACAGATACGCAGTATTTT. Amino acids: CASSQSGVREAKTDTQYF.